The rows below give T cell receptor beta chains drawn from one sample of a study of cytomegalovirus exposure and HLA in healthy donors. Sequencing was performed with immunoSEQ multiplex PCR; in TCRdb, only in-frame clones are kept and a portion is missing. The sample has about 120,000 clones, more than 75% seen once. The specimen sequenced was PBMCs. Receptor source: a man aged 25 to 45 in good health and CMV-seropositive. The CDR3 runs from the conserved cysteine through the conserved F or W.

CDR3aa: CASSLGQDNQPQHF
v_gene: TRBV7-2

CDR3aa: CASSGGRTEAFF
v_gene: TRBV9

CDR3aa: CASSLYSRGHTGELFF
v_gene: TRBV27

CDR3aa: CASSLDTRALYGYTF
v_gene: TRBV28

CDR3aa: CASSQEAGNQPQHF
v_gene: TRBV4-2

CDR3aa: CASSWVPGQGADTQYF
v_gene: TRBV5-1

CDR3aa: CASRRGAQSNQPQHF
v_gene: TRBV7-2

CDR3aa: CASSSKYRDRGHEQYF
v_gene: TRBV6-5

CDR3aa: CASSLSTVSEAFF
v_gene: TRBV7-9

CDR3aa: CASSFSREASYEQYF
v_gene: TRBV7-2

CDR3aa: CASSPRTSGRGKETQYF
v_gene: TRBV14

CDR3aa: CASSQRIGQALSNYGYTF
v_gene: TRBV4-1

CDR3aa: CASSPQGSYGYTF
v_gene: TRBV27

CDR3aa: CASSDSSSTDTQYF
v_gene: TRBV6-4

CDR3aa: CASSLAVRGEQYF
v_gene: TRBV5-1

CDR3aa: CASSLRTGKIAGELFF
v_gene: TRBV19

CDR3aa: CASSERGNTGELFF
v_gene: TRBV9

CDR3aa: CASSQDSGPPNEQFF
v_gene: TRBV4-3

CDR3aa: CASSHANRRGGRLFGYTF
v_gene: TRBV4-1

CDR3aa: CATGSRGTAGEQYF
v_gene: TRBV6-5

CDR3aa: CASSLGRDTEAFF
v_gene: TRBV5-4

CDR3aa: CASSLSVEPNEQFF
v_gene: TRBV27

CDR3aa: CASSQESEQYF
v_gene: TRBV4-2

CDR3aa: CASRPGTGLSNQPQHF
v_gene: TRBV6-6

CDR3aa: CASSDSGSPYEQYF
v_gene: TRBV28

CDR3aa: CASSVAPSSYNEQFF
v_gene: TRBV9

CDR3aa: CASRLWTANTGELFF
v_gene: TRBV19

CDR3aa: CASSLAQGPYGYTF
v_gene: TRBV6-1

CDR3aa: CASSFQVSYEQYF
v_gene: TRBV27

CDR3aa: CASSIVGRTDTQYF
v_gene: TRBV19

CDR3aa: CASSYLDPTGLYQETQYF
v_gene: TRBV7-2

CDR3aa: CAISLTSGAGEQFF
v_gene: TRBV10-3

CDR3aa: CAWSWQGAPGYTF
v_gene: TRBV30

CDR3aa: CASSPRGGASGANVLTF
v_gene: TRBV5-1

CDR3aa: CASRQQGAPYEQYF
v_gene: TRBV5-6

CDR3aa: CASSLRQDNYGYTF
v_gene: TRBV28

CDR3aa: CVRRVDLPLLNQPQHF
v_gene: TRBV7-5

CDR3aa: CASSGTRLHNEQFF
v_gene: TRBV2